This T cell receptor beta chain emerged from a study of cytomegalovirus exposure and HLA in healthy donors. Germline CDR1 LGHNA, CDR2 YNFKEQ. V dropped 0 bases and J dropped 4; count of bases not matched to a gene: 5. This CDR3 comprises 16 residues. It was with 60 Vbeta and 13 Jbeta primers that the PCR ran. Here immunoSEQ multiplex PCR was the method, and the copy in TCRdb shows in-frame clones only, minus some. The table includes approximately 150,000 clones, under 75% detected once. The sequence came from a woman aged 55-69 years in good health and CMV-seropositive. The V call is TRBV4-2, the J call TRBJ2-1, with 8 bases identical to TRBD2. Sequenced: PBMCs. CDR3 DNA: TGTGCCAGCAGCCAAGAGGCCCTAGCGGGTTACAATGAGCAGTTCTTC. This codes for CASSQEALAGYNEQFF.